This T cell receptor beta chain was obtained from a study of blood T cell repertoires in COVID-19. Study at large: Samples came from the United States, Italy and Spain, spanning acute and convalescent COVID-19. PBMCs, B-cell-depleted T cells, or T cells were the source of the cDNA or gDNA that made up the material.

Trimming stripped 3 bases from V and 5 bases from J, with 14 bases between. The CDR3 is 14 residues long. Germline CDR1 LNHDA, CDR2 SQIVND (reference sequence). In the study's own analysis: Researchers report that nucleated cell counts were estimated from reference gene primer amplification. Profiled with immunoSEQ multiplex PCR; TCRdb holds only in-frame clones, not every one. The DNA was the basis for D and trimming; V, J and clone size are from that table. This table holds 130,000 to 150,000 clones, over 75% found once. V gene TRBV19 combines with J gene TRBJ2-7; a possible D gene is TRBD1 (7 bases). This sequence was found in a man between 60 and 75 years old with active or convalescent COVID-19. Sequencing used peripheral blood. This CDR3 reads CASSIGGGQNEQYF. For the CDR3, the DNA is TGTGCCAGTAGTATCGGAGGGGGCCAGAACGAGCAGTACTTC.